The clone carrying this T cell receptor (beta chain) was observed a few times. Only in-frame clones appear in the TCRdb table, and some are missing; sequencing was by immunoSEQ multiplex PCR. The sample carries about 13,000 clones, roughly 86% recorded once. The source of the sample is a study of PD-1 blockade in classical Hodgkin lymphoma. V shed 0 bases and J shed 9 bases, with 12 bases lying between them. CDR1 and CDR2 (germline): LGHNA, YNFKEQ. The CDR3 covers 15 residues. Every patient experienced relapse after autologous stem cell transplantation, and brentuximab vedotin exposure varied. The sequence derives from a human donor with classical Hodgkin lymphoma. The chain recombines TRBV4-2 with TRBJ1-6, with D perhaps matching TRBD1 (5 bases). This material consisted of peripheral blood mononuclear cells (PBMCs), taken at baseline. The CDR3 is CASSQDEGWGSPLHF. CDR3 DNA sequence: TGTGCCAGCAGCCAAGATGAGGGGTGGGGTTCACCCCTCCACTTT.